The 10 T cell receptor beta chains given below trace back to one sample, sequenced in a study of blood T cell repertoires in COVID-19. Clones were read by immunoSEQ multiplex PCR, and TCRdb kept only the in-frame ones, dropping some. The sample includes approximately 190,000 clones, about 88% of them seen just once. The sequenced sample consisted of PBMCs or T cells enriched from blood (not recorded which). These TCRs come from a woman between 35 and 50 years old in a cohort exposed to, infected with or recovered from COVID-19 (not recorded which).

The chain is built from TRBV28 and TRBJ2-7; D gene unclear. With 3 bases removed from V and 3 bases from J, the gap between germline ends came to 6 bases. The CDR3 loop spans 12 amino acids. Germline CDR1 MDHEN, CDR2 SYDVKM. The chain's CDR3 is CASSFYNYEQYF. The CDR3 DNA is TGTGCCAGCAGTTTTTATAACTACGAGCAGTACTTC. Full variable domain (outside the CDR3, taken from reference TRBV28 and TRBJ2-7): DVKVTQSSRYLVKRTGEKVFLECVQDMDHENMFWYRQDPGLGLRLIYFSYDVKMKEKGDIPEGYSVSREKKERFSLILESASTNQTSMYLCASSFYNYEQYFGPGTRLTVT.

The V and J genes are TRBV3-1 (or the pseudogene TRBV3-2) and TRBJ1-1; the D is unclear. The V end was cut by 3 bases, the J end by 7 bases, with 6 bases between. This CDR3 is 11 amino acids long. CDR1 is LGHDT and CDR2 is YNNKEL in the germline V gene (reference sequence). The CDR3 here is CASSQGSEAFF. DNA of the CDR3: TGTGCCAGCAGCCAGGGCAGTGAAGCTTTCTTT.

This rearrangement joins TRBV23-1 to TRBJ1-2, with 8 bases that match TRBD1. TRBV23-1 is an ORF, and what it does is uncertain. V lost 6 bases and J lost 5; bases outside the gene matches: 5. This CDR3 is 13 amino acids long. The CDR3 DNA reads as TGCGCCAGCAGAACCGACAGGGGTTATGGCTACACCTTC. This encodes CASRTDRGYGYTF.

The chain employs TRBV28 and TRBJ1-4, with D possibly matching TRBD1 (6 bases). Looked up from germline, CDR1 is MDHEN and CDR2 is SYDVKM. The CDR3 has 14 residues. V was clipped by 7 bases and J by 4 bases, with 13 bases between them. Here the CDR3 reads CASTSRTVNEKLFF. DNA of the CDR3: TGTGCCAGCACCTCTCGGACAGTTAATGAAAAACTGTTTTTT.

This chain links TRBV4-1 with TRBJ1-5; TRBD1 might be the D (6 bases). Per germline, CDR1 MGHRA and CDR2 YSYEKL. Trimming left V 0 bases short and J 9 bases short, with 12 bases between. This CDR3 is built from 14 residues. This CDR3 reads CASSQDEGERPQHF. CDR3 sequence (DNA): TGCGCCAGCAGCCAAGATGAGGGGGAAAGGCCCCAGCATTTT.

The rearrangement links TRBV4-1 to TRBJ2-7, with TRBD2 matching over 8 bases. Germline loops: CDR1 MGHRA, CDR2 YSYEKL. V shed 6 bases and J 2 bases; nucleotides not matched to a gene: 6. The CDR3 runs to 14 residues. The CDR3 DNA reads TGCGCCAGCAGTCCTCTAGCGGGCCCCTACGAGCAGTACTTC. This codes for CASSPLAGPYEQYF.

The chain has TRBV27 and TRBJ1-1; 7 bases agree with TRBD1. Germline loops: CDR1 MNHEY, CDR2 SMNVEV (reference sequence). V gave up 4 bases and J gave up 5 bases; unmatched junction bases: 10. The CDR3 extends over 15 amino acids. The CDR3 DNA follows: TGTGCCAGCAGTTCGAAACGATACAGGGGAACTGAAGCTTTCTTT. It specifies CASSSKRYRGTEAFF.

The chain recombines TRBV4-1 with TRBJ1-2; D may be TRBD1 (5 bases). Germline V gene lookup returns CDR1 MGHRA and CDR2 YSYEKL. With 3 bases removed from V and 2 bases from J, the gap between germline ends came to 13 bases. The CDR3 extends over 15 amino acids. CDR3 nucleotides: TGCGCCAGCAGCCACCCCCCTTCAGGGAACTATGGCTACACCTTC. Amino acids: CASSHPPSGNYGYTF.

This sequence joins TRBV11-2 and TRBJ2-7, with D unclear. The germline gives CDR1 SGHAT, CDR2 FQNNGV. V gave up 3 bases and J gave up 0 bases, with 9 bases separating them. CDR3 size: 14 residues. CDR3 region: CASSFLAASYEQYF. CDR3 coding DNA: TGTGCCAGCAGCTTTCTCGCGGCCTCCTACGAGCAGTACTTC. Looking up the rest from reference TRBV11-2 and TRBJ2-7 gives the full variable domain: EAGVAQSPRYKIIEKRQSVAFWCNPISGHATLYWYQQILGQGPKLLIQFQNNGVVDDSQLPKDRFSAERLKGVDSTLKIQPAKLEDSAVYLCASSFLAASYEQYFGPGTRLTVT.

The V gene is TRBV5-5, the J gene TRBJ1-4, with D possibly TRBD1 on 5 matching bases. The germline CDR1 and CDR2 sequences are SGHKS and YYEKEE (reference sequence). This CDR3 comprises 15 residues. Trimming pared 4 bases from V and 0 bases from J, leaving 10 bases between. The CDR3 region has the DNA TGTGCCAGCAGCGGGGCTTGGGCAACTAATGAAAAACTGTTTTTT. This codes for CASSGAWATNEKLFF.